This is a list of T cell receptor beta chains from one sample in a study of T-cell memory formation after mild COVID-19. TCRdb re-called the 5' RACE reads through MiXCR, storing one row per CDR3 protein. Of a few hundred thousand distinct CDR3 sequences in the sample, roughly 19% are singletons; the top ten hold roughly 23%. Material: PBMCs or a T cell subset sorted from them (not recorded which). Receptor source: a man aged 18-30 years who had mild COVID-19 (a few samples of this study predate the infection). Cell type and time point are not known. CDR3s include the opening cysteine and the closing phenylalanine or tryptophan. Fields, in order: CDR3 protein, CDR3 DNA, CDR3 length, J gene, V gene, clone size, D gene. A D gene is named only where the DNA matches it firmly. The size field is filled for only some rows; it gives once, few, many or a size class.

CASSAGGSQETQYF	TGTGCCAGCAGTGCCGGGGGGAGTCAAGAGACCCAGTACTTC	14	TRBJ2-5	TRBV2	few	TRBD2
CASSSEDRAFGSPLHF	TGTGCCAGCAGCTCCGAGGACAGGGCCTTCGGTTCACCCCTCCACTTT	16	TRBJ1-6	TRBV7-9	-	TRBD1
CSAPVFGELFF	TGCAGCGCGCCGGTCTTCGGGGAGCTGTTTTTT	11	TRBJ2-2	TRBV29-1	many	-
CATSDRSGVQETQYF	TGTGCCACCAGTGATCGATCAGGGGTTCAGGAGACCCAGTACTTC	15	TRBJ2-5	TRBV24-1	-	-
CASSLVGLDNSPLHF	TGTGCCAGCAGCTTAGTCGGGTTGGATAATTCACCCCTCCACTTT	15	TRBJ1-6	TRBV7-9	-	-
CASSPTVQGVGYTF	TGCGCCAGCAGCCCTACCGTACAGGGGGTTGGCTACACCTTC	14	TRBJ1-2	TRBV5-1	-	TRBD1
CASSLGASVTGELFF	TGTGCCAGCAGCTTAGGGGCGTCGGTCACCGGGGAGCTGTTTTTT	15	TRBJ2-2	TRBV7-9	-	-
CSARKGGPAFF	TGCAGTGCTAGGAAGGGAGGGCCAGCTTTCTTT	11	TRBJ1-1	TRBV20-1	few	-
CASSETGNTEAVF	TGTGCCAGCAGTGAGACAGGGAACACTGAAGCTGTCTTT	13	TRBJ1-1	TRBV6-1	-	TRBD1
CASMELLSQPQHF	TGTGCCAGCATGGAACTATTGAGTCAGCCCCAGCATTTT	13	TRBJ1-5	TRBV6-1	few	-
CASSPQARADNEQFF	TGTGCCAGCTCACCACAGGCCAGGGCAGACAATGAGCAGTTCTTC	15	TRBJ2-1	TRBV18	few	-
CASSARGTDHSPLHF	TGTGCCAGCAGCGCGCGAGGGACAGACCATTCACCCCTCCACTTT	15	TRBJ1-6	TRBV7-8	-	TRBD1
CASSVGAGLYNEQFF	TGTGCCAGCAGTGTGGGGGCTGGGCTCTACAATGAGCAGTTCTTC	15	TRBJ2-1	TRBV6-1	few	-
CASSPGTGEKLFF	TGTGCCAGCAGTCCCGGGACGGGGGAAAAACTGTTTTTT	13	TRBJ1-4	TRBV2	few	-
CSAFDGGRTYNEQFF	TGCAGTGCTTTCGACGGGGGAAGAACCTACAATGAGCAGTTCTTC	15	TRBJ2-1	TRBV20-1	-	-
CASSGGGRTEAFF	TGTGCCAGCAGTGGGGGTGGTCGGACTGAAGCTTTCTTT	13	TRBJ1-1	TRBV6-5	few	-
CASREQTDTGELFF	TGTGCCAGCAGAGAGCAGACCGACACCGGGGAGCTGTTTTTT	14	TRBJ2-2	TRBV4-2	few	-
CASSLKVTHEQFF	TGTGCCAGCAGTTTAAAGGTAACCCACGAGCAGTTCTTC	13	TRBJ2-1	TRBV12-3/TRBV12-4	few	-
CASSLGWGGYGYTF	TGTGCCAGCAGCTTAGGCTGGGGCGGGTATGGCTACACCTTC	14	TRBJ1-2	TRBV7-9	-	-
CASIKGTGLHQPQHF	TGTGCCAGCATCAAAGGGACCGGGCTCCATCAGCCCCAGCATTTT	15	TRBJ1-5	TRBV12-3/TRBV12-4	-	-
CASSRPGPQTQYF	TGTGCCAGCAGTCGACCGGGGCCTCAGACGCAGTATTTT	13	TRBJ2-3	TRBV14	-	-
CASSDSYGDTQYF	TGTGCCAGCAGTGATAGTTACGGGGATACGCAGTATTTT	13	TRBJ2-3	TRBV2	-	-
CASSLVGSSRGRTDTQYF	TGTGCCAGCAGCTTAGTCGGATCCAGCCGGGGTAGGACAGATACGCAGTATTTT	18	TRBJ2-3	TRBV7-3	-	-
CSAVEADQPQHF	TGCAGTGCGGTAGAGGCGGATCAGCCCCAGCATTTT	12	TRBJ1-5	TRBV20-1	-	-
CSVEELLSGGAGEQFF	TGCAGCGTTGAAGAGCTCCTCTCCGGGGGGGCCGGGGAGCAGTTCTTC	16	TRBJ2-1	TRBV29-1	few	TRBD2
CASSATSTGGEKLFF	TGTGCCAGCAGTGCCACTTCGACCGGAGGGGAAAAACTGTTTTTT	15	TRBJ1-4	TRBV11-1	-	-
CASSFSDSGNTIYF	TGCGCCAGCAGCTTCTCAGACTCTGGAAACACCATATATTTT	14	TRBJ1-3	TRBV5-1	many	-
CSAGPAGGIPNEQFF	TGCAGTGCTGGGCCAGCGGGGGGGATCCCGAATGAGCAGTTCTTC	15	TRBJ2-1	TRBV20-1	few	TRBD2